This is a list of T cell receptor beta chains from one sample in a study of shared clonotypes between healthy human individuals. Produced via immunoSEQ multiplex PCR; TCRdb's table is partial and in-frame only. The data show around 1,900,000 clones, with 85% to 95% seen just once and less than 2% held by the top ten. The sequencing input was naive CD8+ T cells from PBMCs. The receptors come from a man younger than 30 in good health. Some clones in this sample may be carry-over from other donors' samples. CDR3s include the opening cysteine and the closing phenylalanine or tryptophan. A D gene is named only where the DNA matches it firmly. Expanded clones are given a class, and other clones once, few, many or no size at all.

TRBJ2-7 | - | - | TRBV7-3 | CASSLGNSYEQYF | TGTGCCAGCAGCTTAGGGAACTCCTACGAGCAGTACTTC
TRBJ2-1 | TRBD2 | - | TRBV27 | CASSARLAGANEQFF | TGTGCCAGCAGTGCCCGACTAGCGGGAGCAAATGAGCAGTTCTTC
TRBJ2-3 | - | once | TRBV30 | CAWSVRLDTQYF | TGTGCCTGGAGTGTTCGGCTAGATACGCAGTATTTT
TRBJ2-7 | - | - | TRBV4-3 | CASSQDGQYEQYF | TGCGCCAGCAGCCAAGATGGGCAATACGAGCAGTACTTC
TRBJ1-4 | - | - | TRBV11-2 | CASSLGAYATNEKLFF | TGTGCCAGCAGCTTAGGGGCATATGCAACTAATGAAAAACTGTTTTTT
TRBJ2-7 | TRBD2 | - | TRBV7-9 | CASSLPPGGAEPYEQYF | TGTGCCAGCAGCTTACCGCCGGGGGGGGCCGAGCCCTACGAGCAGTACTTC
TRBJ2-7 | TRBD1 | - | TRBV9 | CASSSRDRGHEQYF | TGTGCCAGCAGCTCCCGGGACAGGGGGCACGAGCAGTACTTC
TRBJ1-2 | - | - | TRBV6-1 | CASSEATGGGYGYTF | TGTGCCAGCAGTGAAGCAACCGGGGGCGGTTATGGCTACACCTTC
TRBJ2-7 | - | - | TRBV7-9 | CASSLVSAAYEQYF | TGTGCCAGCAGCTTAGTTTCGGCAGCCTACGAGCAGTACTTC
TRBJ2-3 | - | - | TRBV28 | CASRWGETDTQYF | TGTGCCAGTCGCTGGGGAGAAACAGATACGCAGTATTTT
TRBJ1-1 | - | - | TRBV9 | CASSVGIVGIGTEAFF | TGTGCCAGCAGCGTAGGGATCGTGGGAATTGGGACTGAAGCTTTCTTT
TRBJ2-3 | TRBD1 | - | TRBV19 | CASSARDRGADTQYF | TGTGCCAGTAGTGCCCGGGACAGGGGCGCAGATACGCAGTATTTT
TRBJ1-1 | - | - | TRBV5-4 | CASSPGWAGTEAFF | TGTGCCAGCAGCCCCGGTTGGGCAGGCACTGAAGCTTTCTTT
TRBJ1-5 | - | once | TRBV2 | CASSEPVSGAYQNQPQHF | TGTGCCAGCAGTGAACCTGTGTCAGGGGCTTACCAAAATCAGCCCCAGCATTTT
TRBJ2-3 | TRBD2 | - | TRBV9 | CASSVGLAGGRDTQYF | TGTGCCAGCAGCGTAGGGCTAGCGGGAGGAAGAGATACGCAGTATTTT
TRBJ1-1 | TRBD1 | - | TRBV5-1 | CASSLSGQGRSSTEAFF | TGCGCCAGCAGCTTATCGGGACAGGGGAGGTCTAGCACTGAAGCTTTCTTT
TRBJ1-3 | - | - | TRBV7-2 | CASSLSGKAGNTIYF | TGTGCCAGCAGCCTATCGGGGAAGGCTGGAAACACCATATATTTT
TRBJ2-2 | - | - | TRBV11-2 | CASSSRLVGGNTGELFF | TGTGCCAGCAGCTCGAGACTAGTCGGGGGGAACACCGGGGAGCTGTTTTTT
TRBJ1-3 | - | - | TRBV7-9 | CASSSGYSGNTIYF | TGTGCCAGCAGCTCGGGGTACTCTGGAAACACCATATATTTT
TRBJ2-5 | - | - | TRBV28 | CASWDVGQETQYF | TGTGCCAGCTGGGACGTCGGGCAAGAGACCCAGTACTTC
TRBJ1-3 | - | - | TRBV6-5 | CASSSRVSWTGNTIYF | TGTGCCAGCAGTTCCCGGGTCTCCTGGACTGGAAACACCATATATTTT
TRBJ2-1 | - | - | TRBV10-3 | CAISELGGPLGEQFF | TGTGCCATCAGTGAGCTAGGGGGACCACTTGGCGAGCAGTTCTTC
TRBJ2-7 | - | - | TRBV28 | CASSPWSYEQYF | TGTGCCAGCAGCCCCTGGAGCTACGAGCAGTACTTC
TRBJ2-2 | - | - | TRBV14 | CASSPGTGELFF | TGTGCCAGCAGCCCGGGAACCGGGGAGCTGTTTTTT
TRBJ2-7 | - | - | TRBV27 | CASTENEGYEQYF | TGTGCCAGCACCGAAAATGAGGGGTACGAGCAGTACTTC
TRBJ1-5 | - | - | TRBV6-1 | CASSEFSAGVSNQPQHF | TGTGCCAGCAGTGAATTCTCGGCAGGGGTTAGCAATCAGCCCCAGCATTTT
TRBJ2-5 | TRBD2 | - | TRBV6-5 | CASSWGLAGETQYF | TGTGCCAGCAGTTGGGGACTAGCGGGAGAGACCCAGTACTTC
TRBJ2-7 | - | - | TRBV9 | CASSPGGRSYEQYF | TGTGCCAGCAGCCCAGGGGGGAGGTCCTACGAGCAGTACTTC
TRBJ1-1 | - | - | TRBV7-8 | CASSLGTEAFF | TGTGCCAGCAGCTTAGGGACTGAAGCTTTCTTT
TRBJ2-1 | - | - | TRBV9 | CASSVTSFTYNEQFF | TGTGCCAGCAGCGTTACTAGCTTTACCTACAATGAGCAGTTCTTC
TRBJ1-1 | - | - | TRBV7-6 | CASSLAVGGPEAFF | TGTGCCAGCAGCTTAGCGGTGGGGGGTCCTGAAGCTTTCTTT
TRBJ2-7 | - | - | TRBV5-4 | CASSLGVAASSYEQYF | TGTGCCAGCAGCTTGGGGGTCGCGGCGAGTTCCTACGAGCAGTACTTC
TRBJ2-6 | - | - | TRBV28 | CASSTRHGAWANVLTF | TGTGCCAGCAGTACACGACATGGGGCCTGGGCCAACGTCCTGACTTTC
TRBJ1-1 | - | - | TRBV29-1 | CSVRLDLSAFF | TGCAGCGTACGCTTAGACCTCTCTGCTTTCTTT
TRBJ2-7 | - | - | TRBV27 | CASSPSAGRVTYEQYF | TGTGCCAGCAGTCCCTCGGCAGGGCGGGTGACCTACGAGCAGTACTTC
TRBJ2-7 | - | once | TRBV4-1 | CASSQGANYEQYF | TGCGCCAGCAGCCAAGGGGCCAACTACGAGCAGTACTTC
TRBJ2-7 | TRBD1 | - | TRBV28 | CASSFLGQGTHEQYF | TGTGCCAGCAGTTTTTTGGGACAGGGGACCCACGAGCAGTACTTC
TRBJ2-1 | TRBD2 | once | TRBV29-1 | CSVVPSGSLVQFF | TGCAGCGTTGTTCCTAGCGGGAGTCTTGTCCAGTTCTTC
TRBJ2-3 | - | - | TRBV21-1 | CASSKAGTDTQYF | TGTGCCAGCAGCAAAGCGGGCACAGATACGCAGTATTTT
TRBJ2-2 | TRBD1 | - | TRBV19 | CASSSRDRVPGELFF | TGTGCCAGTAGTAGCCGGGACAGGGTTCCCGGGGAGCTGTTTTTT
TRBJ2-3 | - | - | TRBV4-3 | CASSQATVTVGADTQYF | TGCGCCAGCAGCCAAGCTACTGTTACGGTGGGAGCAGATACGCAGTATTTT
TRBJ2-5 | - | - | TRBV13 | CASSPRLTETQYF | TGTGCCAGCAGCCCTAGGCTTACAGAGACCCAGTACTTC
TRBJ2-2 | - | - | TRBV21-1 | CASSITGSGELFF | TGTGCCAGCAGCATTACAGGATCCGGGGAGCTGTTTTTT
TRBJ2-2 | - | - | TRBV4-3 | CASSPLTGLLNTGELFF | TGCGCCAGCAGCCCACTGACGGGACTCCTGAACACCGGGGAGCTGTTTTTT
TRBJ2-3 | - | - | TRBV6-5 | CASSYSEYKAADTQYF | TGTGCCAGCAGTTACTCGGAGTATAAGGCGGCAGATACGCAGTATTTT
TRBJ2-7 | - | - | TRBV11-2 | CASSLIQPGKGYEQYF | TGTGCCAGCAGCTTAATTCAACCGGGAAAGGGCTACGAGCAGTACTTC
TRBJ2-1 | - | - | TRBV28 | CASSFSIQDATKNEQFF | TGTGCCAGCAGTTTCTCTATCCAGGACGCCACTAAGAATGAGCAGTTCTTC
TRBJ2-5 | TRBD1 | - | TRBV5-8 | CASSPGTAYKLETQYF | TGTGCCAGCAGCCCCGGGACAGCTTACAAGCTTGAGACCCAGTACTTC
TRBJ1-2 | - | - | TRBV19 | CASSREDSAGAPYGYTF | TGTGCCAGTAGTCGCGAGGATTCTGCGGGGGCTCCATATGGCTACACCTTC
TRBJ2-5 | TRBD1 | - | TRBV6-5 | CAVRDSYIETQYF | TGTGCGGTCCGGGACAGTTACATCGAGACCCAGTACTTC
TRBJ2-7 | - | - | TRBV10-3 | CAISESGPRSYEQYF | TGTGCCATCAGTGAGTCAGGTCCTCGATCCTACGAGCAGTACTTC
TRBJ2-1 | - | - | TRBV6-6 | CASSYREDSPYNEQFF | TGTGCCAGCAGTTACCGCGAGGACAGCCCCTACAATGAGCAGTTCTTC
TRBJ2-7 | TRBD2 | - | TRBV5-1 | CASSLGLAGALSYEQYF | TGCGCCAGCAGCTTGGGACTAGCGGGAGCCCTCTCCTACGAGCAGTACTTC